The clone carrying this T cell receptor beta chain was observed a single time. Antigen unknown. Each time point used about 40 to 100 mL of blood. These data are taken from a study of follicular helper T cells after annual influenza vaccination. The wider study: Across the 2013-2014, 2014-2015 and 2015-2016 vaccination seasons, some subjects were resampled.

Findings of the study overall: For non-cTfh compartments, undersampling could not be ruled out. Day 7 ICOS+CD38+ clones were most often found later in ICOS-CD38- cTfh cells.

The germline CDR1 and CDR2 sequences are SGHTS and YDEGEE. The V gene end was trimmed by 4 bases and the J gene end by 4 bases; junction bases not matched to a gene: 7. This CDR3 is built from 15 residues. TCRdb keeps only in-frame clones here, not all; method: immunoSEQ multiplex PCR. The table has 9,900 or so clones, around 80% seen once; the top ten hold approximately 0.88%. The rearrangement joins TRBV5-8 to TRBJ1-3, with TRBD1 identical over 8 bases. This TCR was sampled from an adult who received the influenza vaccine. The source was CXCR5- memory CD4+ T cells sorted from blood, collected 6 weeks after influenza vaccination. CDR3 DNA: TGTGCCAGCAGCCTGACAGGGGCTGGGGGAAACACCATATATTTT. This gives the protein CASSLTGAGGNTIYF.